Listed below are T cell receptor beta chains from one sample, sequenced in a study of blood T cell repertoires in COVID-19. Profiling relied on immunoSEQ multiplex PCR, and the TCRdb table lists in-frame clones only, not all of them. Of around 260,000 clones in the sample, more than 75% were seen once. Source material: peripheral blood. The source is a woman in her fifties or sixties with COVID-19, enrolled during active disease. CDR3s leave out the opening cysteine and the closing phenylalanine or tryptophan. A D gene is named only where the DNA matches it firmly. Some rows mark clone size as missing; the rest say once, few, many or name a class of expanded clone.

V	size	J	D	CDR3
TRBV15	NA	TRBJ2-5	NA	ATSKNPTSQRETQY
TRBV11-1	NA	TRBJ1-1	TRBD1	ASSPRGTANTEAF
TRBV13	NA	TRBJ1-2	TRBD1	ASSLGLGTVNYGYT
TRBV6-2/TRBV6-3	NA	TRBJ1-5	NA	ASSYGSRNQPQH
TRBV7-2	NA	TRBJ1-4	NA	ASSLVQGPEKLF
TRBV19	NA	TRBJ2-4	TRBD2	ASSIVGGLAGAKNIQY
TRBV5-1	NA	TRBJ2-7	TRBD2	ASSSVLGGVQLAGAEQY
TRBV19	NA	TRBJ1-3	NA	ASKRSSGNTIY
TRBV19	NA	TRBJ1-5	NA	ASTRDWISNQPQH
TRBV6-5	NA	TRBJ2-7	NA	ASRSDRDYEQY
TRBV6-4	NA	TRBJ2-2	NA	ASSFEQNTGELF
TRBV6-6	NA	TRBJ2-4	NA	ASSYTRTGKNIQY
TRBV19	NA	TRBJ1-2	NA	ASSISQTNYGYT
TRBV7-2	NA	TRBJ2-1	NA	ASSLVAIRNEQF
TRBV30	NA	TRBJ2-5	TRBD2	AWSETTSSTGETQY
TRBV29-1	NA	TRBJ2-1	NA	SVGRGARFANEQF
TRBV6-5	NA	TRBJ2-1	NA	ASSPAAIGGNEQF
TRBV6-1	NA	TRBJ1-2	NA	ASSEALVGAPGMGYT
TRBV6-1	NA	TRBJ1-1	NA	ASSESPGITEAF
TRBV18	NA	TRBJ2-1	TRBD2	ASSSSSGYNEQF
TRBV2	once	TRBJ1-6	NA	ASSVTGGSYNSPLH
TRBV7-2	NA	TRBJ1-5	NA	ASSLDNYSNQPQH
TRBV7-8	medium-sized	TRBJ1-2	TRBD1	ASSREDSGTART
TRBV28	NA	TRBJ1-5	NA	ASKVRAQPQH
TRBV5-1	NA	TRBJ2-1	TRBD2	ASTRSSGRSYNEQF
TRBV21-1	once	TRBJ2-5	NA	ASSPKLWPSKGIQETQY
TRBV2	NA	TRBJ2-7	TRBD2	ASGQLSGWEQY
TRBV5-8	few	TRBJ1-2	TRBD1	ASTRTGYGYT
TRBV11-2	NA	TRBJ1-1	NA	ASSLSGSMMNTEAF
TRBV10-3	NA	TRBJ1-1	TRBD1	VIRRGQGGTEAF
TRBV28	NA	TRBJ2-4	NA	ASARADKNIQY
TRBV29-1	NA	TRBJ1-2	TRBD1	SVEEDRVYGYT
TRBV2	few	TRBJ2-1	NA	ASSPWTGRGDEQF
TRBV18	NA	TRBJ1-5	NA	ASSPPGGGISNQPQH
TRBV24-1	NA	TRBJ1-2	NA	ATSDPGVNWSGYT
TRBV28	NA	TRBJ2-7	NA	ASSSNYEQY
TRBV3-1/TRBV3-2	NA	TRBJ1-4	TRBD1	ASSQEKSGQHATNEKLF
TRBV16	NA	TRBJ1-1	NA	ASSQSATGNTEAF
TRBV27	NA	TRBJ2-1	NA	ASQVGSGLQF
TRBV6-5	NA	TRBJ1-1	NA	ASTPRRRNTEAF
TRBV19	NA	TRBJ2-2	NA	ASSIGNGVWQGNTGELF
TRBV7-3	few	TRBJ1-5	NA	ASSLTVNQPQH
TRBV28	NA	TRBJ2-7	TRBD1	ASGKTGGYEQY
TRBV4-2	NA	TRBJ1-2	NA	ASSHARPRGYT
TRBV6-5	NA	TRBJ2-5	TRBD2	ASKFGGQETQY
TRBV24-1	NA	TRBJ2-1	NA	ATSDFVAGPNEQF
TRBV27	NA	TRBJ2-6	NA	ASSLNGRTGANVLT
TRBV7-9	NA	TRBJ2-3	TRBD1	ASSRDRGHTDTQY
TRBV3-1/TRBV3-2	NA	TRBJ2-5	TRBD2	ASTTSDIAGGVEETQY